The clone carrying this TCR beta chain came up once. In assigning cohorts, the study relied on participant-reported clinical history. Using immunoSEQ multiplex PCR, the repertoire was profiled, and TCRdb retains in-frame clones only, with some absent. The sample lists approximately 220,000 clones, more than 70% occurring once. This sample is part of a study of blood T cell repertoires in COVID-19. Study-wide context: Samples taken during acute and convalescent COVID-19 were collected in the United States, Italy and Spain.

Material for sequencing was PBMCs or T cells enriched from blood (not recorded which). The source is a woman aged 40 to 55 with acute COVID-19.

In DNA, the CDR3 is TGTGCCTGGAGTGCGGAGACAGGGGGACCTTATAGCAATCAGCCCCAGCATTTT. This codes for CAWSAETGGPYSNQPQHF. This sequence joins TRBV30 and TRBJ1-5, with 9 nucleotides matching TRBD1. This CDR3 has 18 amino acids. CDR1 and CDR2 (germline): GTSNPN, SVGIG (reference sequence). V trimming: 1 base; J trimming: 0 bases; junction bases outside the gene matches: 10.